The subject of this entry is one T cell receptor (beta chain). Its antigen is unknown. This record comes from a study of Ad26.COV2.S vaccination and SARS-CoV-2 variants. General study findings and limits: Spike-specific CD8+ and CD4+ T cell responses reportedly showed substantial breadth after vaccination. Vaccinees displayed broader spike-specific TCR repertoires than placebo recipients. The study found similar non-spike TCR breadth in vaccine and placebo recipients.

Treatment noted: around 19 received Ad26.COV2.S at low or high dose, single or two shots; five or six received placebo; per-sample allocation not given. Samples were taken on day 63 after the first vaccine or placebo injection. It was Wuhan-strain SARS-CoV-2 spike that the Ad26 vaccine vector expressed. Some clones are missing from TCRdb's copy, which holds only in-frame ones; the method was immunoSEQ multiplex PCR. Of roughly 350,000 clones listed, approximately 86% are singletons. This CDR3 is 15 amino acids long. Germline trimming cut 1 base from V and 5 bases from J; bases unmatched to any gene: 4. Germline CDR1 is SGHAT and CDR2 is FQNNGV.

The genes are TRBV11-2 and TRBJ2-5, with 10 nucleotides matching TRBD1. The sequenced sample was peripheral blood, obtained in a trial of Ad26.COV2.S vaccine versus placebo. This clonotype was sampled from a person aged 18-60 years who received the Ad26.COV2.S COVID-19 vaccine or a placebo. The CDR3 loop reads CASSLVTGGRETQYF. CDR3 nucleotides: TGTGCCAGCAGCTTAGTGACAGGGGGCCGGGAGACCCAGTACTTC.